Sequencing of this T cell receptor (beta chain) was carried out in a study of T cell repertoires in cytomegalovirus infection. At the level of the study: Signatures in public TCR beta sequences pointed to both CMV infection and matching HLA type.

The CDR3 has 17 amino acids. In germline, CDR1 is DFQATT, CDR2 SNEGSKA (reference sequence). The trim removed 4 bases at V and 2 bases at J, leaving 9 bases unmatched. Study-wide findings and caveats: Cumulative frequency of public TCR beta families picked out carriers of CMV plus the relevant HLA. CMV-specific TCR beta clonotypes restricted by HLA-C were the ones dominating the ex vivo response.

A single record per CDR3 protein comes from TCRdb applying MiXCR to the reads. Of some 180,000 distinct CDR3 sequences in the sample, about 21% are singletons; the top ten hold 2.5% to 3%. This clonotype was seen a handful of times. No antigen is known for it. This chain uses TRBV20-1 with TRBJ2-3; 13 bases map to TRBD2. What was sequenced was PBMCs. The sequence was obtained from a human donor in good health (CMV status not recorded). Some clones in this sample may be carry-over from other donors' samples. The CDR3 loop is CSATGTSGTHFTDTQYF. The CDR3 nucleotides read TGCAGTGCTACCGGGACTAGCGGGACCCATTTCACAGATACGCAGTATTTT.